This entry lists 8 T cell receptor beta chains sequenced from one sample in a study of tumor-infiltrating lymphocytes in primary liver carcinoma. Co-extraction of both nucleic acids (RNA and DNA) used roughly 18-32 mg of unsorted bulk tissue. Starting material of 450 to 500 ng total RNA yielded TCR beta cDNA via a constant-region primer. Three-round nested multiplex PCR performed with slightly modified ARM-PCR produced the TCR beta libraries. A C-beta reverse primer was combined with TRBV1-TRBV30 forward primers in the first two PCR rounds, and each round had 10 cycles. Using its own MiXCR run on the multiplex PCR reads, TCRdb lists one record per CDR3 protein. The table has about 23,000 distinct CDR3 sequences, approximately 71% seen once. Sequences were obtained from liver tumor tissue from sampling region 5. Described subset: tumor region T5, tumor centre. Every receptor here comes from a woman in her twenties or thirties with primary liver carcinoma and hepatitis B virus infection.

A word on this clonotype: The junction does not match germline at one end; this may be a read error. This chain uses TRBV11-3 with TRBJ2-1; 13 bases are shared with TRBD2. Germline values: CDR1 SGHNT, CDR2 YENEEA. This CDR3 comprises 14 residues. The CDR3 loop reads CVSSSGLAGARQFF. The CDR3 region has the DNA TGTGTCAGCAGCTCTGGACTAGCGGGAGCGAGGCAGTTCTTC.

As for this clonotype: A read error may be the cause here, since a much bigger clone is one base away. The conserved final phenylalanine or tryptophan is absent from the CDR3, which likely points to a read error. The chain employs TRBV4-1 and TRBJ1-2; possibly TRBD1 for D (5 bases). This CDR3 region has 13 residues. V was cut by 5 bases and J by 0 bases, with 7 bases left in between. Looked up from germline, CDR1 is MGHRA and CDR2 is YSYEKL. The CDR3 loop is CASSETANYGYTS. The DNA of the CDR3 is TGCGCCAGCAGCGAGACAGCTAACTATGGCTACACCTCC.

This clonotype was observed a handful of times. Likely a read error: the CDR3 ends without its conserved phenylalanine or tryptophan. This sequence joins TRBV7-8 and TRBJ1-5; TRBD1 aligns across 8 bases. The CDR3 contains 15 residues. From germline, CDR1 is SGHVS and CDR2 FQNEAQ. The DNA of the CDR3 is TGTGCCAGCGGCTTACTTGTGGCAGGGGGCAAGTCCCAGCATCTT. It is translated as CASGLLVAGGKSQHL.

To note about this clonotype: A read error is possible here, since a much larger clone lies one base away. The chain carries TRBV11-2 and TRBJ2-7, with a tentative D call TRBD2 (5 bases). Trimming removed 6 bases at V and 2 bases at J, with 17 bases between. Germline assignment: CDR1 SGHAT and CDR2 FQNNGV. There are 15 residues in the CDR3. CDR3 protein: CASSSSWRLPYEQYF. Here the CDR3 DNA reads TGTGCCAGCAGTTCGAGCTGGAGGTTACCCTACGAGCAGTACTTC.

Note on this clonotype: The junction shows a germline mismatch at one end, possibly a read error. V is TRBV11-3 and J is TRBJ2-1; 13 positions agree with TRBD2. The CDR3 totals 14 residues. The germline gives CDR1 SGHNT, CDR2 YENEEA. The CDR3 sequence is CASSSGLAGVEQVF. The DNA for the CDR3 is TGTGCCAGTAGCTCTGGACTAGCGGGAGTGGAGCAGGTCTTC.

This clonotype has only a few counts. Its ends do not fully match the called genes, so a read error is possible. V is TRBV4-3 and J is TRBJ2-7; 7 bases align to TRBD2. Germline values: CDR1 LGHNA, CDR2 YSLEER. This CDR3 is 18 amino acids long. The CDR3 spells CTSSQAVTGGHISYEQYF. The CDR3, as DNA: TGCACCAGTAGCCAAGCTGTGACGGGGGGTCACATTAGCTACGAACAGTACTTC.

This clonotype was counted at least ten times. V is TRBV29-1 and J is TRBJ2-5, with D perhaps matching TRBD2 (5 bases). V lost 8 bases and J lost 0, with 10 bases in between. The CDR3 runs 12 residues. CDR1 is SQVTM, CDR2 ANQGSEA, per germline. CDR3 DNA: TGCAGCAGTAGACTATACCAAGAGACCCAGTACTTC. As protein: CSSRLYQETQYF.

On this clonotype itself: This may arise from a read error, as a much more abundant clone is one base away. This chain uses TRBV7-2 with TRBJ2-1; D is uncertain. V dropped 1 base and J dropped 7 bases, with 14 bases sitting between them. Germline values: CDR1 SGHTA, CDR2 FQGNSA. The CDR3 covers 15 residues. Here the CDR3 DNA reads TGTGCCAGCAGCTTAGTGCAGTGGTCACAAAATGAGCAGTTCTTC. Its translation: CASSLVQWSQNEQFF.